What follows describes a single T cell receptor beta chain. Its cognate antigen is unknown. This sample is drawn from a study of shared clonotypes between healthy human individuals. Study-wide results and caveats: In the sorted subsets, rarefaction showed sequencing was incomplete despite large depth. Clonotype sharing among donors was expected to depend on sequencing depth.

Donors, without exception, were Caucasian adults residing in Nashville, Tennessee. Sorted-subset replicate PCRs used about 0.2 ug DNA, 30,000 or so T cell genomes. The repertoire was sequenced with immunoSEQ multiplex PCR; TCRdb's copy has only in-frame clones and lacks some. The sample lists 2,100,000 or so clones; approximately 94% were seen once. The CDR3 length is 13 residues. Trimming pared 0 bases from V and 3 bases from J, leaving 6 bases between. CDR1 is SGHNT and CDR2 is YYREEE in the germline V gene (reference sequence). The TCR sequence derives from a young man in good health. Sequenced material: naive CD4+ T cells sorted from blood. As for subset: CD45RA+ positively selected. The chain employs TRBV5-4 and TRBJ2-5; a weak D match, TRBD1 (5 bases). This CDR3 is CASSLVREETQYF. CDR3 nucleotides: TGTGCCAGCAGCTTGGTCAGGGAAGAGACCCAGTACTTC. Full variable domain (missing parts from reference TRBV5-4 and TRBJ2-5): ETGVTQSPTHLIKTRGQQVTLRCSSQSGHNTVSWYQQALGQGPQFIFQYYREEENGRGNFPPRFSGLQFPNYSSELNVNALELDDSALYLCASSLVREETQYFGPGTRLLVL.